This entry describes one T cell receptor beta chain. The data stem from a study of patients and donors after allogeneic stem cell transplantation. This CDR3 comprises 16 residues. Trimming removed 1 base at V and 0 bases at J, with 9 bases between. Using its own MiXCR run on the RT-PCR reads, TCRdb lists one record per CDR3 protein. The sample records around 30,000 distinct CDR3 sequences, approximately 8.8% being singletons. The sequenced sample consisted of blood, either unsorted or a sorted T cell fraction (not recorded which). This receptor was taken from a human donor who was either an allogeneic HSCT recipient or a stem cell or donor lymphocyte infusion donor (not recorded which). It is not recorded whose cells these are; they may come from a transplant donor. The chain carries TRBV23-1 and TRBJ2-2; a weak D match, TRBD2 (6 bases). TRBV23-1 is labeled an ORF, and its function is uncertain. The CDR3 is CASSQLPGANTGELFF. In DNA form, the CDR3 reads TGCGCCAGCAGTCAATTGCCGGGAGCGAACACCGGGGAGCTGTTTTTT.